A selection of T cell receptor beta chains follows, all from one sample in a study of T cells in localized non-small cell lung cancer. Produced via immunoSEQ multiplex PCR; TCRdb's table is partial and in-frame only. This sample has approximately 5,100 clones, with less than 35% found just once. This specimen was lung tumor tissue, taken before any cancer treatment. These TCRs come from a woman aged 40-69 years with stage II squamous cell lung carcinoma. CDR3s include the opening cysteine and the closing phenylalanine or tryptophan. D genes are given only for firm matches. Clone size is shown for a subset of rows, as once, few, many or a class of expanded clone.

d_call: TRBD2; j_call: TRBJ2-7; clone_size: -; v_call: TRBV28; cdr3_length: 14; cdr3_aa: CASSLLAGSYEQYF; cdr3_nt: TGTGCCAGCAGTTTGCTAGCGGGATCCTACGAGCAGTACTTC
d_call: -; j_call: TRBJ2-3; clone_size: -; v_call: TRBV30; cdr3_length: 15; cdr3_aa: CAWSFGLGNTDTQYF; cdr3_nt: TGTGCCTGGAGTTTCGGACTCGGAAACACAGATACGCAGTATTTT
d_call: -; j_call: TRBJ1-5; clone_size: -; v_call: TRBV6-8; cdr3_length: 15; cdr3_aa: CASSPGTLGNQPQHF; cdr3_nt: TGTGCCAGCAGCCCAGGGACCCTGGGCAATCAGCCCCAGCATTTT
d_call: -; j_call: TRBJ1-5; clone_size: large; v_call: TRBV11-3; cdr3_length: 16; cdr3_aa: CASSLELGGSNQPQHF; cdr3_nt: TGTGCCAGCAGCTTAGAGCTGGGGGGGAGCAATCAGCCCCAGCATTTT
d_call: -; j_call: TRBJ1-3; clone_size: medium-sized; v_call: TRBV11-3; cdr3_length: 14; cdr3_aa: CASQLLASGNTIYF; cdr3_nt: TGTGCCAGCCAACTTCTGGCCTCTGGAAACACCATATATTTT
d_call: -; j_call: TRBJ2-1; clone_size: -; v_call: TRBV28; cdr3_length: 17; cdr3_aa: CASSGALGARSYNEQFF; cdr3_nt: TGTGCCAGCAGTGGTGCGTTGGGGGCTCGATCCTACAATGAGCAGTTCTTC
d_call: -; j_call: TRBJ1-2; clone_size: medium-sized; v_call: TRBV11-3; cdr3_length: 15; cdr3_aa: CASSLGRDRGNGYTF; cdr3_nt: TGTGCCAGCAGCTTAGGCCGAGACCGAGGGAATGGCTACACCTTC
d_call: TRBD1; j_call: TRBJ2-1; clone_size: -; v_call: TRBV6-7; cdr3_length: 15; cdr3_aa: CASTYEAGGSNEQFF; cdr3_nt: TGTGCCAGCACCTATGAGGCAGGGGGCTCCAATGAGCAGTTCTTC
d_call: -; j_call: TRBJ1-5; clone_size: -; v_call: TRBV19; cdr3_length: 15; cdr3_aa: CASSIWGNSNQPQHF; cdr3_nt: TGTGCCAGTAGTATTTGGGGGAATAGCAATCAGCCCCAGCATTTT
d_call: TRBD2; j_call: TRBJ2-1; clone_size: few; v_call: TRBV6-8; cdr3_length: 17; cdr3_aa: CASTGPLSGKSYNEQFF; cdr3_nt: TGTGCCAGCACCGGACCCCTTAGCGGGAAGTCCTACAATGAGCAGTTCTTC
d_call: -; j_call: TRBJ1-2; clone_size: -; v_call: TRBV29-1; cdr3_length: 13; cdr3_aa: CSVEPDGYYGYTF; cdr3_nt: TGCAGCGTTGAGCCCGACGGATACTATGGCTACACCTTC
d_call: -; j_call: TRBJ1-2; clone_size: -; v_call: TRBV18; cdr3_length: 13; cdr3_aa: CASSFGTTQGYTF; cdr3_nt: TGTGCCAGCTCGTTCGGGACTACCCAGGGCTACACCTTC
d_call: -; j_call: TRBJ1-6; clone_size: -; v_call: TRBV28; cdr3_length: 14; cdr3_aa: CASSLLGVGSPLHF; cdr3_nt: TGTGCCAGCAGTTTGCTAGGGGTAGGTTCACCCCTCCACTTT
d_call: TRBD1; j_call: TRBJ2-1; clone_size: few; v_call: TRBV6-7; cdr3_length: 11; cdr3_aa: CASTDRVEQFF; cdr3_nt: TGTGCCAGCACCGACAGGGTTGAGCAGTTCTTC
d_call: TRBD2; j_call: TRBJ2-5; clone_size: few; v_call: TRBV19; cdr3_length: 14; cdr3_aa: CASSQLASEETQYF; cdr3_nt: TGTGCCAGTAGCCAACTAGCGTCGGAAGAGACCCAGTACTTC
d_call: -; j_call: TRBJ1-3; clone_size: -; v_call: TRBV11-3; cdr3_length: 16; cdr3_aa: CASSATGFPSGNTIYF; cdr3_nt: TGTGCCAGCAGCGCAACAGGGTTCCCCTCTGGAAACACCATATATTTT
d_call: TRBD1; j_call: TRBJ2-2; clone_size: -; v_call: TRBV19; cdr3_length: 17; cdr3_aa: CASKSRQGTANTGELFF; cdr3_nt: TGTGCCAGTAAGAGTCGACAGGGGACCGCGAACACCGGGGAGCTGTTTTTT
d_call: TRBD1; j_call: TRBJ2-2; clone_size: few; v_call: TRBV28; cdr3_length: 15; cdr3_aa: CASSLGDRVTGELFF; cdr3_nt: TGTGCCAGCAGTTTGGGGGACAGGGTTACCGGGGAGCTGTTTTTT
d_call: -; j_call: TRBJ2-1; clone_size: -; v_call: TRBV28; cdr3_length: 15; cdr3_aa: CAATTGGASVNEQFF; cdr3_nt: TGTGCCGCTACGACCGGGGGTGCTTCGGTCAATGAGCAGTTCTTC
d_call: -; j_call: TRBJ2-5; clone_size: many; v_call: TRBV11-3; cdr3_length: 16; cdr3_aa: CASSDTGTINQETQYF; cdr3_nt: TGTGCCAGCAGCGACACCGGGACAATAAACCAAGAGACCCAGTACTTC
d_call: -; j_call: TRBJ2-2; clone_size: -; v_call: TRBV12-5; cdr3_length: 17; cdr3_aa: CASGLASAGMGTGELFF; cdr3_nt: TGTGCTAGTGGTTTGGCGTCGGCAGGAATGGGGACCGGGGAGCTGTTTTTT
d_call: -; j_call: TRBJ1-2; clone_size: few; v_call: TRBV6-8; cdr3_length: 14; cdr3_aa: CASSSRIPPVGYTF; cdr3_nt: TGTGCCAGCAGTTCCCGGATCCCGCCTGTAGGCTACACCTTC
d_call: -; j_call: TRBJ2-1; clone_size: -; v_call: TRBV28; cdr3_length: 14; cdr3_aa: CATLFLGPYNEQFF; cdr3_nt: TGTGCCACCCTATTCCTAGGGCCCTACAATGAGCAGTTCTTC
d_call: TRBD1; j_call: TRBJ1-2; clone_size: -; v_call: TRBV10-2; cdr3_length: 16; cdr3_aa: CASSEHGQGVTYGYTF; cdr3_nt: TGCGCCAGCAGTGAGCACGGACAGGGCGTGACCTATGGCTACACCTTC
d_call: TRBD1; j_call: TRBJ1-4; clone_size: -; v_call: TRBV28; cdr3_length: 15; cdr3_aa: CASRRQGVGNEKLFF; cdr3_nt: TGTGCCAGCAGAAGACAGGGGGTCGGTAATGAAAAACTGTTTTTT
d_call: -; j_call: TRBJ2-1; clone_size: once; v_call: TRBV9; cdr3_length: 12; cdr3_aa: CASSAQYNEQFF; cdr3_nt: TGTGCCAGCAGCGCCCAGTACAATGAGCAGTTCTTC
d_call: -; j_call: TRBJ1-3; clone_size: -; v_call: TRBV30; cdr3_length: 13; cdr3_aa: CAWSQTPAGNIYF; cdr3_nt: TGTGCCTGGAGTCAAACCCCAGCGGGAAACATATATTTT
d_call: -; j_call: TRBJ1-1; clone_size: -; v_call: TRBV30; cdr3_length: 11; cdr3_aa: CAWSSQDEAFF; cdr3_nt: TGTGCCTGGAGCTCACAGGATGAAGCTTTCTTT
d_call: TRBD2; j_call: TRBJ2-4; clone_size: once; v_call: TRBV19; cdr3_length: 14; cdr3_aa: CASSAGLGLNIQYF; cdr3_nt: TGTGCCAGTAGTGCGGGACTAGGGTTAAACATTCAGTACTTC
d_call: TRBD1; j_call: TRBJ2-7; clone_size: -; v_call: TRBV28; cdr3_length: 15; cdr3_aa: CASRMGQGTAYEQYF; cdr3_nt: TGTGCCAGCAGGATGGGACAGGGAACAGCCTACGAGCAGTACTTC
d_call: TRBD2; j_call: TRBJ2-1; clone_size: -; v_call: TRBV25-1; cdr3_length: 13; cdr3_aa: CASSVSGRNEQFF; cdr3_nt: TGTGCCAGCAGCGTTAGCGGGAGGAATGAGCAGTTCTTC
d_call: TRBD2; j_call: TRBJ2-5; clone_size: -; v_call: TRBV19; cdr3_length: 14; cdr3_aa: CASSMWLAEETQYF; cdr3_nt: TGTGCCAGTAGTATGTGGCTAGCGGAAGAGACCCAGTACTTC
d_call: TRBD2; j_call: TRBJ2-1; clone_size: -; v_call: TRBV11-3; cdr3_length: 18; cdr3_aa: CASSRAGSSGDHLGEQFF; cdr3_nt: TGTGCCAGCAGCCGCGCCGGGTCTAGCGGGGACCACCTAGGCGAGCAGTTCTTC
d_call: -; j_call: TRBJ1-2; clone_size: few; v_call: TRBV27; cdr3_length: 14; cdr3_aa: CASSFAGSSSGYTF; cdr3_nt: TGTGCCAGCAGTTTCGCGGGCAGCTCCTCTGGCTACACCTTC
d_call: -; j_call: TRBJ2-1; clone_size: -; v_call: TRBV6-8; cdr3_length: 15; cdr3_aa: CASSLDRATYNEQFF; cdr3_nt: TGTGCCAGCAGTCTGGACCGGGCTACCTACAATGAGCAGTTCTTC
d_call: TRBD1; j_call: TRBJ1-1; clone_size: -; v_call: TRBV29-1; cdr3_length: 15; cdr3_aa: CSVWDRGNGNTEAFF; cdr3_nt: TGCAGCGTTTGGGACAGAGGAAATGGGAACACTGAAGCTTTCTTT
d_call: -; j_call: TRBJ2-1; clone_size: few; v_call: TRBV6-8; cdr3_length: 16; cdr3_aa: CASSDGWGRGSNEQFF; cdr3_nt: TGTGCCAGCAGTGATGGGTGGGGGCGCGGGTCCAATGAGCAGTTCTTC
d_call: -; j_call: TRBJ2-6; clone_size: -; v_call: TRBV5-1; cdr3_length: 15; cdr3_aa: CASSSDGTGANVLTF; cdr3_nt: TGCGCCAGCAGCTCCGACGGAACTGGGGCCAACGTCCTGACTTTC